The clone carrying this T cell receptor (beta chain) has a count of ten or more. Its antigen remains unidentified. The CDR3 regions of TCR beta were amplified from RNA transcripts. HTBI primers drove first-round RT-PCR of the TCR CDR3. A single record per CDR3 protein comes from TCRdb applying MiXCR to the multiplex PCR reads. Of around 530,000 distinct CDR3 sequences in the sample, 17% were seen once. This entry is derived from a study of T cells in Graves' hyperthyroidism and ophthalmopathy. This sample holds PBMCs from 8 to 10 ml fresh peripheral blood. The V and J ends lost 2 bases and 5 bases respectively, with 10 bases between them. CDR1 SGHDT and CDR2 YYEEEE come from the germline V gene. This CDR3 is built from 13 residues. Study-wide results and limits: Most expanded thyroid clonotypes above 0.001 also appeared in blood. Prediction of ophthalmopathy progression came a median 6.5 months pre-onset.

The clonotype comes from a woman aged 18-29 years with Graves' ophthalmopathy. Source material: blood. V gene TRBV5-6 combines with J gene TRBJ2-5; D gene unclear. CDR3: CASSFWVDETQYF. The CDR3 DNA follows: TGTGCCAGCAGCTTTTGGGTGGACGAGACCCAGTACTTC. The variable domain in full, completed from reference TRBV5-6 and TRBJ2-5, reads DAGVTQSPTHLIKTRGQQVTLRCSPKSGHDTVSWYQQALGQGPQFIFQYYEEEERQRGNFPDRFSGHQFPNYSSELNVNALLLGDSALYLCASSFWVDETQYFGPGTRLLVL.